The clone carrying this T cell receptor beta chain was counted only a few times. This entry comes from a study of beta chain features in type 1 diabetes. The CDR3 spans 12 residues. The germline gives CDR1 SQVTM, CDR2 ANQGSEA. V gave up 1 base and J gave up 7 bases, with 10 bases separating them. Reverse transcribing all isolated RNA meant expressed TCRB transcripts were sequenced. Libraries were prepared by immunoSEQ multiplex PCR; TCRdb keeps only in-frame clonotypes and omits some of them. The table records about 470,000 clones, approximately 31% of them present only once. The clonotype was recovered from a man younger than 35 in good health. The specimen was naive CD4+ T cells from blood. The rearrangement uses TRBV29-1 and TRBJ1-1; D possibly corresponds to TRBD1 (5 bases). CDR3 region: CSVEVSRGEAFF. CDR3 DNA: TGCAGCGTTGAAGTCTCGAGGGGTGAAGCTTTCTTT. Filled out from reference TRBV29-1 and TRBJ1-1, the complete variable domain reads SAVISQKPSRDICQRGTSLTIQCQVDSQVTMMFWYRQQPGQSLTLIATANQGSEATYESGFVIDKFPISRPNLTFSTLTVSNMSPEDSSIYLCSVEVSRGEAFFGQGTRLTVV.